This T cell receptor beta chain was recorded in a study of blood T cells in healthy people across ages. Overall study findings and caveats: Naive T cell percentage showed a strong correlation with the diversity of TCR beta. Naive CD4+ cell counts and diversity both ran higher in long-lived than in aged donors.

As for this clonotype: Its specificity is unknown.

A J-beta primer mix and a sample-barcoded 5' primer were used in a second PCR of roughly 6 to 11 cycles. Each cDNA molecule, via a template-switch adaptor with 12 random nucleotides, was tagged. The study obtained at least 2.5 million CDR3-containing paired-end reads from every sample. MiXCR, run by TCRdb on the 5' RACE reads, gives a single entry per CDR3 protein. The table records about 1.8 million distinct CDR3 sequences, around 50% of them present only once. This CDR3 region has 15 residues. Trimming took 1 base from V and 0 from J, leaving 8 bases between them. Germline V CDR1 and CDR2: SGHKS, YYEKEE (reference sequence).

Source material: blood. The chain recombines TRBV5-5 with TRBJ1-5; D is possibly TRBD1 (6 bases). The sequence derives from a woman aged 40-49 years in good health. CDR3: CASSLTGSSNQPQHF. The CDR3 DNA is TGTGCCAGCAGCTTGACAGGGAGTAGCAATCAGCCCCAGCATTTT.